This entry is about one T cell receptor beta chain. This record comes from a study of blood T cell repertoires in COVID-19. Study overall: Acute and convalescent COVID-19 samples came from the United States, Italy and Spain.

Trimming pared 0 bases from V and 3 bases from J, leaving 11 bases between. Germline-derived CDR1 and CDR2 are MGHRA and YSYEKL. CDR3 length equals 15 residues. The protocol was immunoSEQ multiplex PCR, while the TCRdb copy is restricted to in-frame clones and leaves out a portion. The repertoire holds fewer than 200,000 clones, with around 80% as singletons. The chain is built from TRBV4-1 and TRBJ1-1, with D hard to call. The origin of this receptor is a human donor in a cohort sampled during active COVID-19. The sequencing sample was made of peripheral blood. The CDR3 is CASSQDHRGYTEAFF. CDR3 nucleotides: TGCGCCAGCAGCCAAGATCACCGAGGGTACACTGAAGCTTTCTTT.